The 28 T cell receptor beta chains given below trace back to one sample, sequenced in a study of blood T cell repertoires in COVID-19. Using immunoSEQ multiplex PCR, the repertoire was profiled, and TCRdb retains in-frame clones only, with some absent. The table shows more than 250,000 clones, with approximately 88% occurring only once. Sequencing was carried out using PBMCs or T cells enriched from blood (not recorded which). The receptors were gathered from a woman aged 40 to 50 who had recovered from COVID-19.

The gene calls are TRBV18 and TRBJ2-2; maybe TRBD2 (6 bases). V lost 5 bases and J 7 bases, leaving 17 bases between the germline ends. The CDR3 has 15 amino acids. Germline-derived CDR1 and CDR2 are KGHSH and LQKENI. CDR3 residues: CASSFGTGESGELFF. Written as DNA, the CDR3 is TGTGCCAGCTCATTCGGGACGGGAGAAAGCGGGGAGCTGTTTTTT.

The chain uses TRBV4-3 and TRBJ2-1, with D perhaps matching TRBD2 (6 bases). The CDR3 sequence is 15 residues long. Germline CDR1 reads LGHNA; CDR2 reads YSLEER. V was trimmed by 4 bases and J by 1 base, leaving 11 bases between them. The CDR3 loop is CASSRGVASYNEQFF. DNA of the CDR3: TGCGCCAGCAGCCGGGGGGTTGCTTCCTACAATGAGCAGTTCTTC.

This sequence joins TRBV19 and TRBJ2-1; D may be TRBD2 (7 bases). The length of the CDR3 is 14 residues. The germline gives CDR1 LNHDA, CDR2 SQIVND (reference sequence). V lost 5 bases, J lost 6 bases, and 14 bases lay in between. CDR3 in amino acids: CASSGRGATNEQFF. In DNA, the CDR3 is TGTGCCAGTAGTGGCCGGGGGGCGACCAATGAGCAGTTCTTC.

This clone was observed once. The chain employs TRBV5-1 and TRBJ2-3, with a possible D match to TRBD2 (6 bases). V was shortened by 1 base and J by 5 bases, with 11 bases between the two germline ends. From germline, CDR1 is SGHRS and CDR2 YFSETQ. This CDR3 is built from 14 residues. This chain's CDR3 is CASSLWRVEDTQYF. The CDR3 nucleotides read TGCGCCAGCAGCTTGTGGAGGGTTGAAGATACGCAGTATTTT. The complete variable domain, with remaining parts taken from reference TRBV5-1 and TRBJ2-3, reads KAGVTQTPRYLIKTRGQQVTLSCSPISGHRSVSWYQQTPGQGLQFLFEYFSETQRNKGNFPGRFSGRQFSNSRSEMNVSTLELGDSALYLCASSLWRVEDTQYFGPGTRLTVL.

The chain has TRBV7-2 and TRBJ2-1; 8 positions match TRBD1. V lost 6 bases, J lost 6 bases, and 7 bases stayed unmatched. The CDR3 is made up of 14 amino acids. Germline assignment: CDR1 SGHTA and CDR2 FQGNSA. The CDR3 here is CASSRDRWSNEQFF. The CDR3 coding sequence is TGTGCCAGCAGTCGGGACAGGTGGAGCAATGAGCAGTTCTTC.

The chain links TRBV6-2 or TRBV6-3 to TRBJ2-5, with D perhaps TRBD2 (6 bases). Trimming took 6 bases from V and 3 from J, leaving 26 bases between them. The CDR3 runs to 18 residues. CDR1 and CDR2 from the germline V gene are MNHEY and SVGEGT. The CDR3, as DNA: TGTGCCAGCAGGTACCCCGGCCGGGGGAGGATGGGGGAAGAGACCCAGTACTTC. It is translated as CASRYPGRGRMGEETQYF.

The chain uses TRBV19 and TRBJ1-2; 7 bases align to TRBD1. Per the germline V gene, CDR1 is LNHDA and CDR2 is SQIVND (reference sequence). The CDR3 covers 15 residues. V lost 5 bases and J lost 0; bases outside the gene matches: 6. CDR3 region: CASSAGTATNYGYTF. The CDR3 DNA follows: TGTGCCAGTAGTGCCGGGACAGCAACTAACTATGGCTACACCTTC.

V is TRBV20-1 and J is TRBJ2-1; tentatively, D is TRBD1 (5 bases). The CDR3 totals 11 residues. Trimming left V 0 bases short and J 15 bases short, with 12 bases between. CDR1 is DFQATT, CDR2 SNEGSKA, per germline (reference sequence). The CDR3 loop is CSAREGVRSFF. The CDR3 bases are TGCAGTGCTAGAGAAGGGGTACGTTCGTTCTTC.

CDR3 loop: CASSYRGLAGGPLDEQYF. In DNA, the CDR3 is TGTGCCAGCAGCTACCGTGGCCTGGCGGGAGGGCCGCTTGACGAGCAGTACTTC. The chain is built from TRBV5-5 and TRBJ2-7; 9 nucleotides agree with TRBD2. From germline, CDR1 is SGHKS and CDR2 YYEKEE (reference sequence). The CDR3 sequence is 18 residues long. V lost 3 bases and J lost 5; bases outside the gene matches: 18.

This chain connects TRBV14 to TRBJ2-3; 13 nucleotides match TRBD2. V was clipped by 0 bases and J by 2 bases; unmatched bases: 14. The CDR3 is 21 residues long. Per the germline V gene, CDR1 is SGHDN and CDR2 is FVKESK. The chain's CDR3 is CASSQDGGSPGLAGITDTQYF. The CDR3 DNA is TGTGCCAGCAGCCAAGACGGGGGGTCGCCGGGACTAGCGGGAATCACAGATACGCAGTATTTT.

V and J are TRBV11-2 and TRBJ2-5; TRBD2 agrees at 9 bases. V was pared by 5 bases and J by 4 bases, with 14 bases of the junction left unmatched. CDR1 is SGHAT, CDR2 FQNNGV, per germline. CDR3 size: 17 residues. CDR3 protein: CASSPRTSALAGETQYF. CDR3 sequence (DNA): TGTGCCAGCAGCCCGCGGACTAGCGCTTTAGCGGGAGAGACCCAGTACTTC.

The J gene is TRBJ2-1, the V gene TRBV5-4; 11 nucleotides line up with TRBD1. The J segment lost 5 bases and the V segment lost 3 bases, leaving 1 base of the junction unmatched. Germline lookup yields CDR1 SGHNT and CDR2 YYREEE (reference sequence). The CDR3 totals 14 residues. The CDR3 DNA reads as TGTGCCAGCAGCTCGGGACAGGGGGACAATGAGCAGTTCTTC. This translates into CASSSGQGDNEQFF.

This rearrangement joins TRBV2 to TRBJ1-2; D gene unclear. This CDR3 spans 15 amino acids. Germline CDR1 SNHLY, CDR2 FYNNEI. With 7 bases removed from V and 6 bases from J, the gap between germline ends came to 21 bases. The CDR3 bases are TGTGCCAGCACTCCCCACATAGTGGGCTGGGATGGCTACACCTTC. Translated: CASTPHIVGWDGYTF.

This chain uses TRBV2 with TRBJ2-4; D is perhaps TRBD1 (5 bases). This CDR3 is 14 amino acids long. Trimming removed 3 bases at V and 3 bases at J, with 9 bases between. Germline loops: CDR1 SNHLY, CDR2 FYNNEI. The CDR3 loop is CASSDRVGKNIQYF. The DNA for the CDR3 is TGTGCCAGCAGTGACAGGGTTGGCAAAAACATTCAGTACTTC.

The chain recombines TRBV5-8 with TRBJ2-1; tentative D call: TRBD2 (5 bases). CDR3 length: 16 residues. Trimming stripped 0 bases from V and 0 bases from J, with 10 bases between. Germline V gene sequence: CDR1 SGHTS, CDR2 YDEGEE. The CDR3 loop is CASSLVRRSSYNEQFF. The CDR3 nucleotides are TGTGCCAGCAGCTTGGTGAGGAGGAGCTCCTACAATGAGCAGTTCTTC.

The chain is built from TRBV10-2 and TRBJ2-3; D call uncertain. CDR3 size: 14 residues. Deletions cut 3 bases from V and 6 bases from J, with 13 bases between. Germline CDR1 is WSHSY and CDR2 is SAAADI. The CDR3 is CASSDQAWADTQYF. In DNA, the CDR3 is TGCGCCAGCAGTGACCAGGCGTGGGCGGATACGCAGTATTTT.

The CDR3 DNA reads TGTGCCAGCAGTTTAACACAACAGCCCCAGCATTTT. Translated, it gives CASSLTQQPQHF. The chain joins TRBV28 to TRBJ1-5; D gene ambiguous. The CDR3 runs to 12 residues. Trimming pared 2 bases from V and 7 bases from J, leaving 6 bases between. Germline CDR1 and CDR2: MDHEN and SYDVKM.

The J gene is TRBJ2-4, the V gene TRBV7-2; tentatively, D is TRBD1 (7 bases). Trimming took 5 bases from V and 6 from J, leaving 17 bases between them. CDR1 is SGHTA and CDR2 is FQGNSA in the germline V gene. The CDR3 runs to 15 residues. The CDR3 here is CASSPQGGAGNIQYF. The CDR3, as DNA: TGTGCCAGCAGCCCCCAGGGGGGAGCGGGAAACATTCAGTACTTC.

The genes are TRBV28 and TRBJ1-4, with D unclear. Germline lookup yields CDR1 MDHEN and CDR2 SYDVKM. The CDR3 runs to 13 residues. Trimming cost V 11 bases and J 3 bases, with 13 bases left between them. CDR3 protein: CACSSSANEKLFF. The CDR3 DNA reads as TGTGCCTGTAGTTCTTCAGCTAATGAAAAACTGTTTTTT.

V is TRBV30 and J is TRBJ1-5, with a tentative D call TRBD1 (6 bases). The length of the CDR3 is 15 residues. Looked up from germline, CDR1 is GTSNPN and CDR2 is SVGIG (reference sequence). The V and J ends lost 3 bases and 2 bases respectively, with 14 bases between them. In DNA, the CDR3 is TGTGCCTGGAGGGCGACAGGAATGGGCAATCAGCCCCAGCATTTT. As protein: CAWRATGMGNQPQHF.

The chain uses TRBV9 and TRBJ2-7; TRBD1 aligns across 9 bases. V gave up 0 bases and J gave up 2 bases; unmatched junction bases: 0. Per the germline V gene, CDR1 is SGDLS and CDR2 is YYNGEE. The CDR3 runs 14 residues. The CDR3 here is CASSVGTGAYEQYF. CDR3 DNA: TGTGCCAGCAGCGTAGGGACAGGGGCCTACGAGCAGTACTTC.

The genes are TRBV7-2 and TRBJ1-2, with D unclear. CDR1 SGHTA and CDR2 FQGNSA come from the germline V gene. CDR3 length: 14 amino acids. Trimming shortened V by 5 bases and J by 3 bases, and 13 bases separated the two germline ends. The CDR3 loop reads CASSPRKVDYGYTF. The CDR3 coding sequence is TGTGCCAGCAGCCCCAGGAAGGTGGACTATGGCTACACCTTC.

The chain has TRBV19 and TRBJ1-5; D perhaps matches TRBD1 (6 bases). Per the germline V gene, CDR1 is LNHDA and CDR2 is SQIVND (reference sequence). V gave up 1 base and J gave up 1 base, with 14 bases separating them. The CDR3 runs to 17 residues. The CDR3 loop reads CASSIVTGLSSNQPQHF. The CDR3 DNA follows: TGTGCCAGTAGTATAGTCACAGGGCTTTCGAGCAATCAGCCCCAGCATTTT.

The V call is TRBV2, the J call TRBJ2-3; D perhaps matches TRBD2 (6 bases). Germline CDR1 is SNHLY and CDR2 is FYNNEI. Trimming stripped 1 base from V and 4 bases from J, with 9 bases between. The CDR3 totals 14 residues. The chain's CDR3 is CASSEGRASDTQYF. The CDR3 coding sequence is TGTGCCAGCAGTGAAGGGAGGGCATCAGATACGCAGTATTTT.

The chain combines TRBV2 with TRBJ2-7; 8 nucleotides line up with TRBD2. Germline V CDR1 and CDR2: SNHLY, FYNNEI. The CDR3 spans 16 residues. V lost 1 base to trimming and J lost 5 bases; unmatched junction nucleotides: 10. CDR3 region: CASSEGVGRALDEQYF. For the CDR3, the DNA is TGTGCCAGCAGTGAAGGGGTCGGGAGGGCCTTGGACGAGCAGTACTTC.

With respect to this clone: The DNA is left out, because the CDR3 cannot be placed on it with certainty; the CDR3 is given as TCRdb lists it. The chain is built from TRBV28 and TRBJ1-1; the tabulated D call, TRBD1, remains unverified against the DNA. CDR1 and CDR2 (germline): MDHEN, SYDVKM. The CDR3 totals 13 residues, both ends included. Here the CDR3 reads CASSSGQGTEAFF.

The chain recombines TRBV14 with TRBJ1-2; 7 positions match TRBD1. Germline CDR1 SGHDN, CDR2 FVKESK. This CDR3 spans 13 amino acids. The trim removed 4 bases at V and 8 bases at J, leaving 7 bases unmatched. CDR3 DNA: TGTGCCAGCAGCCCTTACAGGGGAGGAGGCTACACCTTC. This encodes CASSPYRGGGYTF.

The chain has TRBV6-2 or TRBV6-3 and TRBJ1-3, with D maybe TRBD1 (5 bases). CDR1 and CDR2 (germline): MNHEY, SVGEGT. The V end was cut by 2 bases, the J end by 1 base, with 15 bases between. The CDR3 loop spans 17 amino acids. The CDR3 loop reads CASSYRGRRASGNTIYF. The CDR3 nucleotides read TGTGCCAGCAGTTACAGGGGCAGACGCGCATCTGGAAACACCATATATTTT.